These 18 T cell receptor beta chains came from one sample sequenced in a study of cytomegalovirus exposure and HLA in healthy donors (TCRdb year 2017). Library generation was performed with the immunoSEQ multiplex PCR assay. The multiplex PCR relied on a mix of 60 forward primers for TCR Vbeta segments and 13 reverse primers for TCR Jbeta segments. TCRdb provides this immuneACCESS table in a form limited to in-frame rearrangements. Some clones are lacking; in checked studies, under half of them reflect an unresolved V gene, and why the rest are absent is not known. This sample lists 60,000 to 70,000 clones; approximately 64% were detected once. The ten largest clonotypes hold about a sixth of the sample. The sequenced sample consisted of PBMCs. The origin of the receptors is a man aged 35 to 55 in good health and CMV-seropositive.

The rearrangement links TRBV9 to TRBJ1-2; unclear D gene. V lost 3 bases and J 4 bases, leaving 13 bases between the germline ends. The CDR3 spans 14 residues. CDR1 is SGDLS and CDR2 is YYNGEE in the germline V gene. The CDR3 sequence: CASSGRHPAYGYTF. DNA of the CDR3: TGTGCCAGCAGCGGAAGACATCCGGCCTATGGCTACACCTTC.

The gene calls are TRBV18 and TRBJ1-2, with D perhaps TRBD1 (6 bases). The germline V gene has CDR1 KGHSH and CDR2 LQKENI. CDR3 length: 16 amino acids. Trimming removed 0 bases at V and 2 bases at J, with 13 bases between. CDR3: CASSPPFWDMNYGYTF. CDR3 coding DNA: TGTGCCAGCTCACCACCATTTTGGGACATGAACTATGGCTACACCTTC.

This clone came up a few times. The V and J genes are TRBV27 and TRBJ1-1; D is ambiguous. The V gene lost 3 bases and the J gene lost 9 bases, with 11 bases spanning the gap. This CDR3 region has 12 residues. Germline lookup yields CDR1 MNHEY and CDR2 SMNVEV (reference sequence). CDR3 sequence (DNA): TGTGCCAGCAGTTTCGTCGGGGAACAAGCTTTCTTT. It translates to CASSFVGEQAFF.

The V call is TRBV7-8, the J call TRBJ2-7; 8 bases agree with TRBD1. V dropped 6 bases and J dropped 3; count of bases not matched to a gene: 4. The CDR3 runs 13 residues. The germline CDR1 and CDR2 sequences are SGHVS and FQNEAQ. The CDR3 DNA reads as TGTGCCAGCAGAGAAACAGGGGGCTACGAGCAGTACTTC. Its protein product is CASRETGGYEQYF. Full variable domain (rest looked up from reference TRBV7-8 and TRBJ2-7): GAGVSQSPRYKVAKRGQDVALRCDPISGHVSLFWYQQALGQGPEFLTYFQNEAQLDKSGLPSDRFFAERPEGSVSTLKIQRTQQEDSAVYLCASRETGGYEQYFGPGTRLTVT.

This sequence joins TRBV14 and TRBJ2-2; tentatively, D is TRBD1 (5 bases). V was pared by 1 base and J by 2 bases, with 20 bases between. CDR1 is SGHDN, CDR2 FVKESK, per germline. The CDR3 runs to 19 residues. In nucleotides, the CDR3 is TGTGCCAGCAGCCAAGGGCCCTTTGGCACAGGCCCTAACACCGGGGAGCTGTTTTTT. Residues: CASSQGPFGTGPNTGELFF.

The chain is built from TRBV7-2 and TRBJ2-4; 7 bases match TRBD1. Germline loops: CDR1 SGHTA, CDR2 FQGNSA. V gave up 6 bases and J gave up 7 bases; unmatched junction bases: 9. The CDR3 is 14 amino acids. The CDR3 sequence: CASRVGTASNIQYF. CDR3 DNA: TGTGCCAGCAGGGTGGGGACAGCGTCCAACATTCAGTACTTC.

The gene calls are TRBV6-1 and TRBJ2-1, with 8 bases fitting TRBD1. CDR1 is MNHNS and CDR2 is SASEGT in the germline V gene. After removal of 4 bases from V and 6 bases from J, the junction contained 8 bases not matched to a gene. The CDR3 extends over 15 amino acids. The CDR3 DNA follows: TGTGCCAGCAGTGCGGACAGGGATTCGTTCAATGAGCAGTTCTTC. Protein: CASSADRDSFNEQFF.

This rearrangement joins TRBV4-2 to TRBJ1-6, with D possibly TRBD1 on 5 matching bases. V was clipped by 0 bases and J by 9 bases, with 21 bases between them. Germline CDR1 LGHNA, CDR2 YNFKEQ. The CDR3 runs to 18 residues. CDR3 nucleotides: TGTGCCAGCAGCCAAGAGAAGAGTGCAGGGATAAAGGTTTCACCCCTCCACTTT. Translating gives CASSQEKSAGIKVSPLHF.

The chain has TRBV7-9 and TRBJ2-7; 7 nucleotides match TRBD2. V shed 0 bases and J 5 bases; nucleotides not matched to a gene: 7. The CDR3 contains 15 residues. Per germline, CDR1 SEHNR and CDR2 FQNEAQ (reference sequence). The CDR3 DNA is TGTGCCAGCAGCTTAGCGGGATCCAGCGGGAACGAGCAGTACTTC. It codes for CASSLAGSSGNEQYF.

The chain recombines TRBV27 with TRBJ2-7, with 10 bases fitting TRBD1. This CDR3 has 16 amino acids. V shed 7 bases, J shed 1 base, and the junction held 10 bases outside the gene matches. The germline V gene encodes CDR1 MNHEY and CDR2 SMNVEV (reference sequence). The CDR3, as DNA: TGTGCCAGCATCGGGAGACAGGGGGCCAAATCCTACGAGCAGTACTTC. The encoded protein is CASIGRQGAKSYEQYF.

The J gene is TRBJ2-5, the V gene TRBV4-1, with 9 bases lining up with TRBD2. V lost 3 bases to trimming and J lost 4 bases; unmatched junction nucleotides: 9. This CDR3 contains 16 residues. Germline assignment: CDR1 MGHRA and CDR2 YSYEKL. The CDR3 protein is CASSQVAGEIRETQYF. CDR3 DNA sequence: TGCGCCAGCAGCCAGGTAGCGGGAGAGATTAGAGAGACCCAGTACTTC.

In this sample, this clone turned up once. This sequence joins TRBV9 and TRBJ1-2; D is perhaps TRBD1 (6 bases). Germline V gene lookup returns CDR1 SGDLS and CDR2 YYNGEE. The length of the CDR3 is 16 residues. Trimming removed 0 bases at V and 1 base at J, with 13 bases between. CDR3 sequence: CASSVDGTRFNYGYTF. CDR3 coding DNA: TGTGCCAGCAGCGTAGACGGGACACGATTTAACTATGGCTACACCTTC.

V gene TRBV7-3 combines with J gene TRBJ2-5; 9 bases align to TRBD2. This CDR3 spans 15 amino acids. V lost 4 bases to trimming and J lost 4 bases; unmatched junction nucleotides: 7. From germline, CDR1 is SGHTA and CDR2 FQGTGA. The CDR3 here is CASSSEVAGVETQYF. CDR3 sequence (DNA): TGTGCCAGCAGCTCCGAAGTAGCGGGGGTAGAGACCCAGTACTTC.

This clone has only a few counts. The rearrangement joins TRBV30 to TRBJ2-7; no clear D. The CDR3 contains 12 residues. The V gene's germline CDR1 is GTSNPN and CDR2 SVGIG (reference sequence). Trimming pared 2 bases from V and 6 bases from J, leaving 11 bases between. CDR3 in DNA: TGTGCCTGGAGTTTAACTTCCGCCGAGCAGTACTTC. This codes for CAWSLTSAEQYF.

The chain combines TRBV18 with TRBJ2-1; maybe TRBD1 (5 bases). This CDR3 is 13 amino acids long. Trimming stripped 3 bases from V and 7 bases from J, with 10 bases between. Germline assignment: CDR1 KGHSH and CDR2 LQKENI. The CDR3 is CASSPVQANEQFF. For the CDR3, the DNA is TGTGCCAGCTCACCCGTACAGGCGAATGAGCAGTTCTTC.

The chain is built from TRBV2 and TRBJ2-7, with TRBD1 as a possible D gene (6 bases). CDR3 length: 14 residues. Germline V gives CDR1 SNHLY, CDR2 FYNNEI. Trimming took 6 bases from V and 3 from J, leaving 15 bases between them. The CDR3 reads CASSKNRVGYEQYF. For the CDR3, the DNA is TGTGCCAGCAGCAAGAACAGGGTTGGCTACGAGCAGTACTTC.

This chain uses TRBV18 with TRBJ2-2, with D possibly matching TRBD1 (6 bases). CDR3 length: 14 residues. Per germline, CDR1 KGHSH and CDR2 LQKENI. Deletions cut 6 bases from V and 1 base from J, with 9 bases between. In DNA, the CDR3 is TGTGCCAGCTCGCCGGGACAGAACACCGGGGAGCTGTTTTTT. It translates to CASSPGQNTGELFF.

This clone turned up a few times. The CDR3 DNA follows: TGTGCCAGCAGTGTATCACTAGCGGGAGCCGGTGAGCAGTTCTTC. Amino acids: CASSVSLAGAGEQFF. V usage is TRBV6-4 and J usage is TRBJ2-1; 11 positions agree with TRBD2. After removal of 4 bases from V and 9 bases from J, the junction contained 8 bases not matched to a gene. CDR1 and CDR2 (germline): MRHNA, SNTAGT. The CDR3 has 15 residues.